This T cell receptor beta chain was identified during a study of shared clonotypes between healthy human individuals. Study observations and caveats: Memory subsets generally showed smaller estimated richness than naive subsets did. Among non-shared clonotypes, generation probabilities were lower than among those shared by all four donors.

How the authors handled the data: Because ImmunoSEQ provided only junction sequences with no quality scores, the filtering differed. Clones were sequenced by immunoSEQ multiplex PCR, and TCRdb holds only the in-frame ones, with some missing. V and J calls and clone size are given by that table; D and trimming were obtained from the DNA. There are hundreds of thousands of clones in the sample; approximately 96% occur only once, and about 0.11% lies in the top ten. Turning to this clone: Its antigen is as yet unknown.

As defined, naive CD8 cells were CD45RO-negative and positively selected for CCR7, with terminally differentiated effector memory CD45RA+ cells excluded. What was sequenced was naive CD8+ T cells sorted from blood. The source is a woman in her twenties or thirties in good health.

The CDR3 reads CASSFGIEYNEQFF. Written as DNA, the CDR3 is TGCGCCAGCAGCTTCGGTATCGAGTACAATGAGCAGTTCTTC. The chain uses TRBV5-1 and TRBJ2-1; D unclear. This CDR3 has 14 residues. The V gene's germline CDR1 is SGHRS and CDR2 YFSETQ. Trimming removed 2 bases at V and 4 bases at J, with 10 bases between.